This record concerns one T cell receptor (beta chain) sequence. The authors reverse transcribed roughly 0.5 to 1 ug RNA with random hexamers. TCRdb re-called the immunoSEQ multiplex PCR reads with MiXCR, one entry per CDR3 protein. Among more than 150,000 distinct CDR3 sequences, around 90% were seen once, and the ten largest hold around 0.08%. The study sequenced TCR beta in blood CD8+ and CD4+ T cells. These data originate in a study of CD8 T cells in Susac syndrome. The CDR3 spans 13 residues. Deletions cut 5 bases from V and 1 base from J, with 8 bases between. Germline V gives CDR1 LNHDA, CDR2 SQIVND (reference sequence).

The source material was CD4+ T cells from PBMCs. This chain connects TRBV19 to TRBJ1-1; possible D gene TRBD1, 5 bases. The sequence came from a human donor in good health. As DNA, the CDR3 is TGTGCCAGTAGTTACAGGAGGAACACTGAAGCTTTCTTT. This gives the protein CASSYRRNTEAFF.